This T cell receptor beta chain was captured by sequencing in a study of blood T cell repertoires in COVID-19 (dated by TCRdb to about 2020). About the full investigation: Samples covering the acute and convalescent phases of COVID-19 were provided by collaborators in the United States, Italy and Spain. The prospective study material was composed of cDNA or gDNA derived from T cells, B-cell-depleted T cells, or PBMCs. Deeply sampled blood TCRbeta repertoires from subjects exposed to, actively infected with, or recovered from COVID-19 were included in the dataset. A freely available public database, intended as a resource for researchers studying the immune response to SARS-CoV-2, is where the repertoires were released. The samples were drawn from the first 160 participants of the ongoing ImmuneRACE study and from some 1,300 subjects provided by 6 global collaborators. Nearly every sample came with metadata listing a de-identified subject ID, COVID-19 status, age in years and sex. Where HLA class I and class II types were available, the types were taken from metadata supplied by the sample provider, not from assay-based typing.

As to this clone: Its cognate antigen has yet to be identified. No base quality values were provided; no much bigger clone lies one nucleotide off.

What the research found in general, with its limitations: Clinical and demographic metadata were provided uncurated, with the amount varying by source and participant.

Collaborating institutions collected whole blood in K2EDTA tubes following their own protocols. Collaborator samples were shipped for TCRbeta analysis as frozen whole blood, isolated PBMCs, or DNA extracted from either sample type. TCRbeta CDR3 regions were amplified from genomic DNA by means of the immunoSEQ Assay, a bias-controlled multiplex PCR. Turning to the authors' computational methods: The number of nucleated cells in each sample was estimated from the amplification of reference gene primers within the assay. Sequence reads were collapsed and filtered to measure the absolute abundance of every unique TCRbeta CDR3 rearrangement. Productive Simpson clonality was computed per sample as the square root of Simpson's diversity index over productive rearrangements. TCRdb took this table from immuneACCESS and kept in-frame rearrangements with V and J called. Such tables lack part of the clones; where checked against another copy, unresolved V genes explain under half of the gap, and the rest is unexplained. V, J and clone size were drawn from that table, and D and trimming were deduced from the DNA. This sample has 120,000 to 150,000 clones in its table, and 75% to 85% of those were observed once. In total, the top ten clones hold 4% of the sample.

V and J are truncated by 1 base and 7 bases respectively, leaving an intervening sequence of 7 bases. The germline V gene supplies CDR1 LGHNA and CDR2 YNFKEQ. The CDR3 numbers 12 residues from cysteine through phenylalanine. Only the CDR3 region is kept as DNA, spanning 36 bases read in frame from base 1. This receptor chain uses TRBV4-2 and TRBJ1-1; no D gene is confidently identified. This sequence was found in a woman of 80 years or more with acute or convalescent COVID-19. Sequencing was done on a sample of peripheral blood. Read as DNA, the sequence is TGTGCCAGCAGCCAAGCCGGGTTTGAAGCTTTCTTT. This yields the protein CASSQAGFEAFF.